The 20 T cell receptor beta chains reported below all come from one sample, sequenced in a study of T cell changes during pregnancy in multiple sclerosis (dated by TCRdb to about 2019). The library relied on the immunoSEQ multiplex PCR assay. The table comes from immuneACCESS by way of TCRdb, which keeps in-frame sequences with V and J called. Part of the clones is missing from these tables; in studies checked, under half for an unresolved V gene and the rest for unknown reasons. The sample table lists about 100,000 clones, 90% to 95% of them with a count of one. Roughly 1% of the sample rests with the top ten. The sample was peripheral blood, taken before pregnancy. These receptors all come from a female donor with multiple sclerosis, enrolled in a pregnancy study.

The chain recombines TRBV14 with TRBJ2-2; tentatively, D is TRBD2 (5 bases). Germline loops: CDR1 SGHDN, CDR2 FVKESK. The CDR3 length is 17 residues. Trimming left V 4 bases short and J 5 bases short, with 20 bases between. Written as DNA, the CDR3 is TGTGCCAGCAGCCCCGGAGAGGGAAGATTGAGTACCGGGGAGCTGTTTTTT. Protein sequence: CASSPGEGRLSTGELFF.

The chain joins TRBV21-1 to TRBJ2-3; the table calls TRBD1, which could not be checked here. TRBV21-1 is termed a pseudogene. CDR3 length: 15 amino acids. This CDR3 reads CASSHSRVNTDTQYF. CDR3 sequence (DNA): TGTGCCAGCAGTCACAGCAGGGTGAACACAGATACGCAGTATTTT.

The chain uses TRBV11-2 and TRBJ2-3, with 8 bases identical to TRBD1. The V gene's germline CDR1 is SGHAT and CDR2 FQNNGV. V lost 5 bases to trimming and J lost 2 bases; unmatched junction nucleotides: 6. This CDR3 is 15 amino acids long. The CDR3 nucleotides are TGTGCCAGCAGCGCCGGGGACAGGTCCACAGATACGCAGTATTTT. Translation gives CASSAGDRSTDTQYF.

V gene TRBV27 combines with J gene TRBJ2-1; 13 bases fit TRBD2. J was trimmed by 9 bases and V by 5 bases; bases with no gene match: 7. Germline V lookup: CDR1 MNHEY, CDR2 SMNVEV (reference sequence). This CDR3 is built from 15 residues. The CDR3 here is CASSLGLAGMVEQFF. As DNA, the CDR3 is TGTGCCAGCAGTCTGGGACTAGCGGGAATGGTTGAGCAGTTCTTC.

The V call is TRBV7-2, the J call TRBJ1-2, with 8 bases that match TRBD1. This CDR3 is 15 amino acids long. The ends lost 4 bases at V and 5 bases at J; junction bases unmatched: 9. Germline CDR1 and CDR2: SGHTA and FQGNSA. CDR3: CASSSYRGQEYGYTF. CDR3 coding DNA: TGTGCCAGCAGCTCTTATCGGGGACAGGAGTATGGCTACACCTTC.

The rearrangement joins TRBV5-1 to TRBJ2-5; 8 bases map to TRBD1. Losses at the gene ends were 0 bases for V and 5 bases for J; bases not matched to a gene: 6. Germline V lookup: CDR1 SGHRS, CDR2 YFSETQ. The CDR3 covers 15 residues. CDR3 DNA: TGCGCCAGCAGCTTGGTACAGGGGGTCATGGAGACCCAGTACTTC. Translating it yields CASSLVQGVMETQYF.

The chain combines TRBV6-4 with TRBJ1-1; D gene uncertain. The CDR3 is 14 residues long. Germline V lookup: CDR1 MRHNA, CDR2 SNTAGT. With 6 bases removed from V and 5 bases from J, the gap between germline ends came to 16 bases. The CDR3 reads CASREVPEGTEAFF. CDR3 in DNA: TGTGCCAGCAGGGAGGTCCCCGAGGGAACTGAAGCTTTCTTT.

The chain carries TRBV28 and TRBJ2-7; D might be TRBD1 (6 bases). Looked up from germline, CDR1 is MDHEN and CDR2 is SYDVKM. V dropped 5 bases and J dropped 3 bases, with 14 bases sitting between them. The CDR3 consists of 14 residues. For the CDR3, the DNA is TGTGCCAGCAGTCTACAGGGCCGAAGCTACGAGCAGTACTTC. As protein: CASSLQGRSYEQYF.

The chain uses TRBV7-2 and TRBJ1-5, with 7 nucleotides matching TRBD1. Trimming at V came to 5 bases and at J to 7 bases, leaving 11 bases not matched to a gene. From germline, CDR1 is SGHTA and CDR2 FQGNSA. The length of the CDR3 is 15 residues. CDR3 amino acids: CASSPRTGTIQPQHF. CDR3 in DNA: TGTGCCAGCAGCCCCCGGACAGGAACGATCCAGCCCCAGCATTTT.

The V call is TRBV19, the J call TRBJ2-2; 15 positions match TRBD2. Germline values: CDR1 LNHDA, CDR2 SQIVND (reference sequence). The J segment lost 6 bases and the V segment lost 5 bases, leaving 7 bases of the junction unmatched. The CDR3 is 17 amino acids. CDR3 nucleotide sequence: TGTGCCAGTAGTCCGGGGGGACTAGCGGGAGGTCCCGGGGAGCTGTTTTTT. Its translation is CASSPGGLAGGPGELFF.

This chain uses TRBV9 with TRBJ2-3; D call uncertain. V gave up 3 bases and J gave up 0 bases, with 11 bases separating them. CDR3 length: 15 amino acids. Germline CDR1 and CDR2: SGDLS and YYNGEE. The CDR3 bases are TGTGCCAGCAGCGGATCACTAACTAGCACAGATACGCAGTATTTT. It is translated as CASSGSLTSTDTQYF. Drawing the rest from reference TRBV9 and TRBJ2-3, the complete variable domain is DSGVTQTPKHLITATGQRVTLRCSPRSGDLSVYWYQQSLDQGLQFLIQYYNGEERAKGNILERFSAQQFPDLHSELNLSSLELGDSALYFCASSGSLTSTDTQYFGPGTRLTVL.

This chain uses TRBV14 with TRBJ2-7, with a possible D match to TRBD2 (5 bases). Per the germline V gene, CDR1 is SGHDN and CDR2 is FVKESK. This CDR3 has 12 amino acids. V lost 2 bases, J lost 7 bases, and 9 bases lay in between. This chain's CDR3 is CASSQSRREQYF. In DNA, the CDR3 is TGTGCCAGCAGCCAATCCCGGAGGGAGCAGTACTTC.

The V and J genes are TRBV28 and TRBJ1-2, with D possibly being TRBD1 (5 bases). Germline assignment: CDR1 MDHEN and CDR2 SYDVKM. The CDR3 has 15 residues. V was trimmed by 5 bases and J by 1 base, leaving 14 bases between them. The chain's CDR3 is CASSTGGEGNYGYTF. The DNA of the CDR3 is TGTGCCAGCAGTACCGGAGGGGAGGGTAACTATGGCTACACCTTC.

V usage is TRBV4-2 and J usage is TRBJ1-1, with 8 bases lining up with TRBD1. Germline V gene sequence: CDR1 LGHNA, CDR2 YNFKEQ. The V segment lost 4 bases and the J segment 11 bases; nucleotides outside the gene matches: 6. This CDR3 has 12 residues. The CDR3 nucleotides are TGTGCCAGCAGCCGGGTAGGACAGGGCGCTTTCTTT. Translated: CASSRVGQGAFF.

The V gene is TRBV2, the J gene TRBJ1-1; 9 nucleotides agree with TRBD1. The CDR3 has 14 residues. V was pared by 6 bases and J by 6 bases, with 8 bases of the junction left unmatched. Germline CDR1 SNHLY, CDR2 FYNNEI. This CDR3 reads CASRGQGVAAEAFF. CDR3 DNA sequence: TGTGCCAGCAGGGGACAGGGTGTAGCGGCTGAAGCTTTCTTT.

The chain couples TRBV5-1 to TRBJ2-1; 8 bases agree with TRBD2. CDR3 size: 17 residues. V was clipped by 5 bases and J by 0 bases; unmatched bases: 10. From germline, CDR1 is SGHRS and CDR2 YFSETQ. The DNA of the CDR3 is TGCGCCAGCAGTCCTGGACTAGCAGCCCCCTCCTACAATGAGCAGTTCTTC. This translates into CASSPGLAAPSYNEQFF. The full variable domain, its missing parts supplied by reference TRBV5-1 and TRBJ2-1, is KAGVTQTPRYLIKTRGQQVTLSCSPISGHRSVSWYQQTPGQGLQFLFEYFSETQRNKGNFPGRFSGRQFSNSRSEMNVSTLELGDSALYLCASSPGLAAPSYNEQFFGPGTRLTVL.

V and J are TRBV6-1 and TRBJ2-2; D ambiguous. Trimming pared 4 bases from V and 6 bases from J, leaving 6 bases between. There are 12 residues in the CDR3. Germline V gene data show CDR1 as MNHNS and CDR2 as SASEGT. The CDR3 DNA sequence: TGTGCCAGCAGTGCCCCCGCCGGGGAGCTGTTTTTT. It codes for CASSAPAGELFF.

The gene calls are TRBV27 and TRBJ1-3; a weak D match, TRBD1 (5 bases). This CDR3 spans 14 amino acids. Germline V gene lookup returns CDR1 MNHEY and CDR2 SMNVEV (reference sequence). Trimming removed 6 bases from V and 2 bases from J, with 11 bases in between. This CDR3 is CASSDRQPGNTIYF. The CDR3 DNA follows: TGTGCCAGCAGCGACAGACAACCTGGAAACACCATATATTTT.

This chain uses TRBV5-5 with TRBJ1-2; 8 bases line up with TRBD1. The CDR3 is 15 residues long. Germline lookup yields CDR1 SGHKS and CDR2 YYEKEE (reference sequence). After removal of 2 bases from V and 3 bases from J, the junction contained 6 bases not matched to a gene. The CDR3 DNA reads TGTGCCAGCAGCTTCGGGGACAGGCGAGACTATGGCTACACCTTC. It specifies CASSFGDRRDYGYTF.

CDR3 in DNA: TGCGCCAGCAGCCACCCTAGGATATACGGGGGCAATGAGCAGTTCTTC. Protein: CASSHPRIYGGNEQFF. The V call is TRBV4-1, the J call TRBJ2-1; D may be TRBD2 (6 bases). Germline values: CDR1 MGHRA, CDR2 YSYEKL. The CDR3 consists of 16 residues. The germline V and J ends were trimmed by 3 bases and 6 bases, with 18 bases remaining between them.